What follows describes a single TCR beta chain. Its antigen is not yet known. No base-level quality is on record; no much larger clone is a single base apart. Enrolling through a virtual design, the prospective study's participants ranged in age from roughly 18 to 89 years and lived across roughly 23 United States geographic areas. In the prospective study, participants were assigned to cohorts based on the clinical history participants reported in a screening survey and a study questionnaire. In the prospective study, mobile phlebotomists collected whole blood, serum and a nasopharyngeal or oropharyngeal swab from each participant. Additional blood draws and questionnaires over an approximately 2-month period could optionally be provided by prospective study participants. Blood samples from the prospective study were shipped frozen or at room temperature prior to DNA extraction. Based on the germline V gene, the CDR1 and CDR2 sequences are MGHRA and YSYEKL. The cysteine opens and the phenylalanine closes a CDR3 of 14 amino acids. Solely the CDR3 DNA is kept, with 42 bases framed from the first base. Trimming removed 3 bases from V and 10 bases from J; the gene matches leave 6 bases unexplained.

TCRbeta CDR3 regions were amplified from genomic DNA by means of the immunoSEQ Assay, a bias-controlled multiplex PCR. The paper's data handling went like this. The number of nucleated cells in each sample was estimated by amplification of reference gene primers within the assay. Sequence reads were collapsed and filtered to measure the absolute abundance of every unique TCRbeta CDR3 rearrangement. Productive Simpson clonality was computed per sample as the square root of Simpson's diversity index over productive rearrangements. TCRdb re-hosts the immuneACCESS table, in-frame sequences only. Its copies lack some clones; in the studies checked, an unresolved V gene accounts for under half of them, and the cause for the rest is not known. D and trimming were read from the DNA, whereas the V and J calls and clone size are those reported in that table. The sample yields approximately 150,000 clones; about 87% were counted once. Jointly, the top ten make up roughly 3.9% of the sample.

The data stem from a study of blood T cell repertoires in COVID-19 (dated by TCRdb to the early 2020s). Background on the whole study: For ImmuneRACE Cohort 3, a participant was defined as recovered based on two consecutive negative NP/OP PCR tests, clearance by a healthcare professional, or resolution of symptoms. Samples from collaborators originated in the United States, Italy and Spain and spanned both the acute and convalescent phases of COVID-19. The material from the prospective study consisted of cDNA or gDNA derived from T cells, B-cell-depleted T cells, or PBMCs. Subjects who had been exposed to COVID-19, were actively infected with it, or had recovered from it provided the deeply sampled blood TCRbeta repertoires that made up the dataset. The repertoires were made available in a free public database intended to serve as a resource for research on the immune response to SARS-CoV-2. Samples came from the ongoing ImmuneRACE study (first 160 participants) plus 1,254 subjects from 6 global collaborators. Sample metadata almost always included a de-identified subject ID, COVID-19 status, age in years and sex. HLA class I and class II types, where available, came from metadata supplied by the sample provider rather than from assay-based typing. What the authors observed across the whole study: The quantity of clinical and demographic metadata differed by source and by participant and was supplied without curation.

The clonotype originates from a man aged 50-60 years in a cohort exposed to, infected with or recovered from COVID-19 (not recorded which). This sequence uses TRBV4-1 and TRBJ2-3, and 11 junctional nucleotides match TRBD2. Sequencing was performed on PBMCs or T cells enriched from blood (not recorded which). The CDR3 region reads CASSHAGTSGSQYF. The sequenced DNA: TGCGCCAGCAGCCATGCCGGGACTAGCGGTTCGCAGTATTTT.